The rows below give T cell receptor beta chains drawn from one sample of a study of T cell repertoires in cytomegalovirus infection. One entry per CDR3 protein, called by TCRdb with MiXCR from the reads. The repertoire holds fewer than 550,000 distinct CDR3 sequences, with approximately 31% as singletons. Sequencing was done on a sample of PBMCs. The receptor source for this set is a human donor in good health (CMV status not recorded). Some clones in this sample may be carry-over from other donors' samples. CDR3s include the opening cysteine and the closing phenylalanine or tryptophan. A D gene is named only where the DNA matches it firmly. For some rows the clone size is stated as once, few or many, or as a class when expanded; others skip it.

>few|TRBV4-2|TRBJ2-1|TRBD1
CASSHSVRQGDRNEQFF
TGTGCCAGCAGCCATTCCGTCCGGCAGGGGGATAGAAATGAGCAGTTCTTC
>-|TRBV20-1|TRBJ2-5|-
CSASGRPAPGTQYF
TGCAGTGCTAGCGGGCGGCCCGCGCCAGGGACCCAGTACTTC
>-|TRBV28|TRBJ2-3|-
CASTFGGGTTDTQYF
TGTGCCAGCACCTTCGGAGGAGGTACCACAGATACGCAGTATTTT
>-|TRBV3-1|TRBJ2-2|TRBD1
CASSPRTGVPGELFF
TGTGCCAGCAGCCCCCGGACAGGGGTTCCCGGGGAGCTGTTTTTT
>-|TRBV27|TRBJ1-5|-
CASSPRGGRDQPQHF
TGTGCCAGCAGTCCTCGCGGGGGCAGGGATCAGCCCCAGCATTTT
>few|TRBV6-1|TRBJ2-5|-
CASQSVPTQETQYF
TGTGCCAGCCAGTCGGTACCGACTCAAGAGACCCAGTACTTC
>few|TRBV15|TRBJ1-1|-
CATSREQPNTEAFF
TGTGCCACCAGCAGAGAACAGCCGAACACTGAAGCTTTCTTT
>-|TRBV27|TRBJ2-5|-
CASSPHRAGETQYF
TGTGCCAGCAGTCCGCACAGGGCAGGAGAGACCCAGTACTTC
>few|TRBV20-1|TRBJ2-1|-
CSASGISSYNEQFF
TGCAGTGCTAGTGGAATAAGCTCCTACAATGAGCAGTTCTTC
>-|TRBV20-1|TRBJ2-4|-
CSAWTPGSKNIQYF
TGCAGTGCTTGGACCCCTGGGAGCAAAAACATTCAGTACTTC
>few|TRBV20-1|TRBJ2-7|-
CSARVSGGKGLYEQYF
TGCAGTGCTAGAGTCAGCGGTGGGAAGGGGCTCTACGAGCAGTACTTC
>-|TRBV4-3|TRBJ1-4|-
CASSQVKVGRTYEKLFF
TGCGCCAGCAGCCAAGTTAAGGTCGGGAGAACCTATGAAAAACTGTTTTTT
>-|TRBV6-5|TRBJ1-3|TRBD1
CASSQGTASGNTIYF
TGTGCCAGCAGTCAAGGGACAGCATCTGGAAACACCATATATTTT
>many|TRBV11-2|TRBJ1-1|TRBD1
CASSPSRTGMNTEAFF
TGTGCCAGCAGCCCGTCCCGGACAGGTATGAACACTGAAGCTTTCTTT
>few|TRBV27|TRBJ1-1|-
CASSLLKGLVTEAFF
TGTGCCAGCAGCCTACTAAAGGGGCTGGTTACTGAAGCTTTCTTT
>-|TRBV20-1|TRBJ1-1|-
CSARDLPQANTEAFF
TGCAGTGCTAGAGATCTCCCTCAGGCCAACACTGAAGCTTTCTTT
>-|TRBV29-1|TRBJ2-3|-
CSVEGRRDREPRGTDTQYF
TGCAGCGTTGAAGGGCGGCGGGACAGAGAGCCACGAGGCACAGATACGCAGTATTTT
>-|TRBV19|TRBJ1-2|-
CDSSEPEKRNGYTF
TGTGACAGTAGTGAACCCGAGAAGCGGAATGGCTACACCTTC
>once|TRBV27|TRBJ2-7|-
CVSSLYADSEQYF
TGTGTCAGCAGTTTATACGCGGACTCGGAGCAGTACTTC
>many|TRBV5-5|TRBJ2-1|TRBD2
CASSLSQGGYNEQFF
TGTGCCAGCAGCTTGAGCCAGGGAGGGTACAATGAGCAGTTCTTC
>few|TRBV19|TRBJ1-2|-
CATDSSSGYGYTF
TGTGCCACGGACAGCTCCTCGGGCTATGGCTACACCTTC
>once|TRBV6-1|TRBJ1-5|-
CASNGGTGNQPQHF
TGTGCCAGCAATGGTGGGACGGGCAATCAGCCCCAGCATTTT
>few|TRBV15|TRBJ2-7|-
CATSRDLGGTYEQYF
TGTGCCACCAGCAGAGATTTGGGGGGAACCTACGAGCAGTACTTC
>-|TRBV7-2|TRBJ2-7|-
CASSLVVRDREYEQYF
TGTGCCAGCAGCTTAGTTGTCCGGGACCGGGAATACGAGCAGTACTTC
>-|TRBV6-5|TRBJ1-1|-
CASIATGGTEAFF
TGTGCCAGCATTGCGACGGGGGGCACTGAAGCTTTCTTT
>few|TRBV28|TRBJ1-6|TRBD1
CASSLLDRDNSPLHF
TGTGCCAGCAGTTTATTGGACAGGGATAATTCACCCCTCCACTTT
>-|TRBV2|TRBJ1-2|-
CASKGSNYGYTF
TGTGCCAGCAAGGGCAGCAACTATGGCTACACCTTC
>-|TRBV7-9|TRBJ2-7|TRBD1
CASSETGDEQYF
TGTGCCAGCAGCGAGACAGGGGACGAGCAGTACTTC
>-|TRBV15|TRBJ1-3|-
CATSRDLEWTAVKADSTGNTIYF
TGTGCCACCAGCAGAGATCTGGAGTGGACAGCGGTGAAGGCAGACTCAACTGGAAACACCATATATTTT
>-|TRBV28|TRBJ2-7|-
CASRIGGAPQYF
TGTGCCAGCCGGATTGGAGGAGCCCCGCAGTACTTC
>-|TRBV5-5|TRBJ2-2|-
CASSSWGANTGELFF
TGTGCCAGCAGCTCCTGGGGGGCTAACACCGGGGAGCTGTTTTTT
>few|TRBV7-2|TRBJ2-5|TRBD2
CASSPRGAGGTQYF
TGTGCCAGCAGCCCTCGGGGAGCGGGGGGGACCCAGTACTTC
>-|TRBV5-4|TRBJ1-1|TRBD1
CASSISGTENTEAFF
TGTGCCAGCAGCATTTCCGGGACAGAAAACACTGAAGCTTTCTTT
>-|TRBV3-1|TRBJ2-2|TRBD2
CASSQGLAGATGELFF
TGTGCCAGCAGCCAGGGACTAGCGGGGGCCACCGGGGAGCTGTTTTTT
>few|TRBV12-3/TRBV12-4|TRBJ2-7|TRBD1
CASSGRDRDYEQYF
TGTGCCAGCAGTGGGCGGGACAGGGACTACGAGCAGTACTTC
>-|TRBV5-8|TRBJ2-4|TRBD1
CASSFRGQDIQYF
TGTGCCAGCAGCTTCAGGGGGCAGGACATTCAGTACTTC
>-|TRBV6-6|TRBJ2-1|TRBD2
CASSPPLAGGHGNEQFF
TGTGCCAGCAGTCCCCCGCTAGCGGGGGGCCATGGGAATGAGCAGTTCTTC
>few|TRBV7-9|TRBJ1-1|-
CASSEAADRHQRVKAFF
TGTGCCAGCAGCGAAGCCGCCGACAGACACCAAAGGGTGAAGGCTTTCTTT
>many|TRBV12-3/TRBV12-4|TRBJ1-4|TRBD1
CASSLADRENEKLFF
TGTGCCAGCAGTTTAGCGGACAGGGAGAATGAAAAACTGTTTTTT
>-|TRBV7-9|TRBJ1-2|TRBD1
CASSDGTVNYGYTF
TGTGCCAGCAGCGACGGGACAGTTAACTATGGCTACACCTTC
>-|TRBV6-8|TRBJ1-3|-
CASSSHSSGNTIYF
TGTGCCAGCAGTTCTCACAGCTCTGGAAACACCATATATTTT
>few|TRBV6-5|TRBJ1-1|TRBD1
CASSLRQGAWTEAFF
TGTGCCAGCAGCCTTAGACAGGGGGCTTGGACTGAAGCTTTCTTT
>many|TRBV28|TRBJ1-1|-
CASSLSGGGIEAFF
TGTGCCAGCAGTTTATCTGGGGGAGGGATTGAAGCTTTCTTT
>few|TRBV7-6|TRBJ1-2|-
CASSPGGGGYGYTF
TGTGCCAGCAGCCCCGGTGGGGGCGGCTATGGCTACACCTTC